The T cell receptor (beta chain) under discussion was sequenced for a study of blood T cell repertoires in COVID-19. Study in general: Researchers got acute and convalescent COVID-19 samples from the United States, Italy and Spain. PBMCs, B-cell-depleted T cells, or T cells were the source of the cDNA or gDNA that made up the material.

Germline CDR1 reads ENHRY; CDR2 reads SYGVKD. Trimming took 2 bases from V and 1 from J; bases not matched to a gene: 11. This CDR3 spans 17 amino acids. Original methodology: Reference gene primer amplification in the assay estimated nucleated cell counts. Assay used: immunoSEQ multiplex PCR; TCRdb lists only in-frame clones, some missing. The V and J calls and clone size come from that table; D and trimming were worked out from the DNA. The top ten clones hold roughly 5.3% of a sample with 98,000 or so clones, less than 90% of them seen once. Sequenced sample: peripheral blood. This chain connects TRBV10-3 to TRBJ2-7; 7 bases line up with TRBD1. This receptor was taken from a human donor in a cohort sampled during active COVID-19. The CDR3 spells CAISENGGQVRSYEQYF. In DNA form, the CDR3 reads TGTGCCATCAGTGAGAATGGTGGACAGGTTCGGTCCTACGAGCAGTACTTC.